This TCR beta chain was retrieved from a study of ipilimumab plus nivolumab after autologous stem cell transplantation. Ipilimumab, 1 mg/kg, started 14 to 28 days after autologous transplant. Through week 26, nivolumab 3 mg/kg IV was given weeks 1, 4, 7, 10, then biweekly. This clone was picked up a small number of times. The antigen remains unidentified. CDR1 and CDR2 from the germline V gene are SNHLY and FYNNEI. J gave up 6 bases and V 6 bases, and 4 bases lay outside the gene matches. The CDR3 sequence is 14 residues long. Assay used: immunoSEQ multiplex PCR; TCRdb lists only in-frame clones, some missing. The data contain about 22,000 clones, 70% to 85% of them singletons. Whole-study findings and limits: TCR repertoire, Treg phenotype and gut microbiota reportedly support more study of this approach.

The receptor's source is a male donor with diffuse large B-cell lymphoma. Sequencing was performed on PBMCs, taken in a trial of ipilimumab plus nivolumab as post-transplant consolidation. The gene calls are TRBV2 and TRBJ1-6, with 8 bases matching TRBD1. The CDR3 loop reads CASRETGANSPLHF. CDR3 bases: TGTGCCAGCAGGGAGACAGGGGCTAATTCACCCCTCCACTTT.